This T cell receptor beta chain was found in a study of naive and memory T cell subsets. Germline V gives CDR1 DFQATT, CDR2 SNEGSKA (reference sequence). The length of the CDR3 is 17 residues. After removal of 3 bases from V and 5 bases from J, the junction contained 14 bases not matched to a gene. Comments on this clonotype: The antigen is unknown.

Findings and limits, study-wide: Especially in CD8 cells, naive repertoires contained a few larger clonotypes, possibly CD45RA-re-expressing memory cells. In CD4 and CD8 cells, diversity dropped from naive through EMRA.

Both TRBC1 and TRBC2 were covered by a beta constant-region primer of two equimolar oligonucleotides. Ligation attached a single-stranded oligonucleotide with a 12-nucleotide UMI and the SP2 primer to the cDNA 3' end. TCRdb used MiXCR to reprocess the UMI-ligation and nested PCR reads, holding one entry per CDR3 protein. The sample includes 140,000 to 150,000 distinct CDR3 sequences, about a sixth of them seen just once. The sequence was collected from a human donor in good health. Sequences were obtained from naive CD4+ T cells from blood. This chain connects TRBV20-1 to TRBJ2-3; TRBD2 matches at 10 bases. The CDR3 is CSASKSGRGLVRDTQYF. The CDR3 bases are TGCAGTGCTAGTAAAAGCGGGAGGGGATTAGTTAGAGATACGCAGTATTTT.